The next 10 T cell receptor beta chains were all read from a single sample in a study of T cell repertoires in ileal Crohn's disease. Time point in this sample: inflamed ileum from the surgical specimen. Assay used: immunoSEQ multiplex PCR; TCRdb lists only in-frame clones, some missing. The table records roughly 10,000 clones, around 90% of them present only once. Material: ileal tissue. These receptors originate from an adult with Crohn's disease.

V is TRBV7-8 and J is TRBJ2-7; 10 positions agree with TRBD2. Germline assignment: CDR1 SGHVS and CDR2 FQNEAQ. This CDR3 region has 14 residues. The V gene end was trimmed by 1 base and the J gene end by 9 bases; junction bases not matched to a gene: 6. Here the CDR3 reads CASSLEGTSDRQYV. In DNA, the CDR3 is TGTGCCAGCAGCTTAGAGGGGACTAGCGATCGGCAGTACGTC.

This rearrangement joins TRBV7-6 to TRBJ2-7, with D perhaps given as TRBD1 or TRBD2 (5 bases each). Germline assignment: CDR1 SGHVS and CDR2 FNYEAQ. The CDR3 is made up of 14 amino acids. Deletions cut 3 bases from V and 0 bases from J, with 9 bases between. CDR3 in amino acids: CASSLGGGSYEQYV. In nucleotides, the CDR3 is TGTGCCAGCAGCTTGGGTGGGGGCTCCTACGAGCAGTACGTC.

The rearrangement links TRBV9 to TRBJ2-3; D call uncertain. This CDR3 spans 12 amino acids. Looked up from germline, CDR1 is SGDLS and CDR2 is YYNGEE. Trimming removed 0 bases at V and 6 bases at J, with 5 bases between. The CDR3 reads CASSVVSDTQYF. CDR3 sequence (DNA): TGTGCCAGCAGCGTAGTATCCGATACGCAGTATTTT.

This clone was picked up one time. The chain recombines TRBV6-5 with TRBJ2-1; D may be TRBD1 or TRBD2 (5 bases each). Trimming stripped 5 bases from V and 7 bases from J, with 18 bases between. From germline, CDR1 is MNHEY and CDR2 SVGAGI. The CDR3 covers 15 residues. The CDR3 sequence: CASSMTGTASNEQFF. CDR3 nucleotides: TGTGCCAGCAGTATGACCGGGACCGCTTCTAATGAGCAGTTCTTC.

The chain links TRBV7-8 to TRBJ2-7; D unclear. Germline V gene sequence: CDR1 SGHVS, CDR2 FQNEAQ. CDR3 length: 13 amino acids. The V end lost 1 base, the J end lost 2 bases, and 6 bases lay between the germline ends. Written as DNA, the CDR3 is TGTGCCAGCAGCTTAGAATCGACCTACGAGCAGTACGTC. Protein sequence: CASSLESTYEQYV.

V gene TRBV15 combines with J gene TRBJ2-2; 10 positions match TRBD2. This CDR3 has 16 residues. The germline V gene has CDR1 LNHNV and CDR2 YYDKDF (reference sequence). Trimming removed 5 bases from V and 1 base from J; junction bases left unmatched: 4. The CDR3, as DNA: TGTGCCACCAGCGGATGGACTAGCGGGAACACCGGGGAGCTGTTTTTT. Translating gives CATSGWTSGNTGELFF.

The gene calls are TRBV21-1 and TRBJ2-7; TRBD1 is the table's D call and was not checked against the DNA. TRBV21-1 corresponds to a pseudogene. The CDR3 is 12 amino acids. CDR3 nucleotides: TGTGCCAGCAGCCAGGGGTTTTACGAGCAGTACGTC. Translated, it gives CASSQGFYEQYV.

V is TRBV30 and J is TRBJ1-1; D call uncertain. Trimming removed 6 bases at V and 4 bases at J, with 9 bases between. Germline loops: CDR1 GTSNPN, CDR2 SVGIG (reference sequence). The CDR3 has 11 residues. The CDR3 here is CACSLATEAFF. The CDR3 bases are TGTGCCTGTTCGTTGGCCACTGAAGCTTTCTTT.

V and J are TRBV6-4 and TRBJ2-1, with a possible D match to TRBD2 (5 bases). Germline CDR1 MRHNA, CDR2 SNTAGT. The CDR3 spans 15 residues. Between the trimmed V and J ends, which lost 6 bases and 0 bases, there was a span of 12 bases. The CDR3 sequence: CASRLDWSSYNEQFF. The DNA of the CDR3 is TGTGCCAGCAGATTGGACTGGAGCTCCTACAATGAGCAGTTCTTC.

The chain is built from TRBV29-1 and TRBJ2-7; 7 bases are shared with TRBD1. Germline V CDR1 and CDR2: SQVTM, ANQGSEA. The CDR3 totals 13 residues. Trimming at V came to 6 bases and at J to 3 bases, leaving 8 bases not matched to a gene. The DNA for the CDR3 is TGCAGCGTGAACAGGGGACCGAGCTACGAGCAGTACTTC. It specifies CSVNRGPSYEQYF.